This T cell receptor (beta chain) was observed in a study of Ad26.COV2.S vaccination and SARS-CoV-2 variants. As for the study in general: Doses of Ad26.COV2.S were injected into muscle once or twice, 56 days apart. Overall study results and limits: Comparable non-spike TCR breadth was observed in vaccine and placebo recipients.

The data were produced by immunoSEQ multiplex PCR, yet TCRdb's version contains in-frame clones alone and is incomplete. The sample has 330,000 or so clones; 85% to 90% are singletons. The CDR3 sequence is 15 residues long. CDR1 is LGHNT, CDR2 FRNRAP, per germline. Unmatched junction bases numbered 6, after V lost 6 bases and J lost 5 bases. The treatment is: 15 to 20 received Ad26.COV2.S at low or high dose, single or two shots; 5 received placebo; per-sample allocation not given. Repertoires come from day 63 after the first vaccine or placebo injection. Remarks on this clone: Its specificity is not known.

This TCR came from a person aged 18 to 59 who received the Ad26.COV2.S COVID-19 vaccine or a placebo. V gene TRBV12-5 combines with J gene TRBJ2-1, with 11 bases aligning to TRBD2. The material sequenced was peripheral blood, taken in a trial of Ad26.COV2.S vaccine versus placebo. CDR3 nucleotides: TGTGCTAGTGGCCTTAGCGGGGGGGCCCACAATGAGCAGTTCTTC. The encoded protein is CASGLSGGAHNEQFF.